A selection of T cell receptor beta chains follows, all from one sample in a study of blood T cell repertoires in COVID-19. The method was immunoSEQ multiplex PCR; TCRdb's version includes in-frame clones alone and lacks a portion of them. The data hold around 63,000 clones, with over 75% observed a single time. Sequencing was performed on peripheral blood. Source of these receptors: a man between 45 and 60 years old with active COVID-19. CDR3s include the opening cysteine and the closing phenylalanine or tryptophan. D genes are given only for firm matches.

J gene | V gene | D gene | CDR3 protein
TRBJ1-4 | TRBV4-3 | TRBD1 | CASSQMPGTGLFF
TRBJ1-5 | TRBV15 | . | CATSRDLQPQHF
TRBJ1-3 | TRBV11-2 | . | CASSIGGVRNTIYF
TRBJ2-5 | TRBV9 | . | CASSASTVAGTQYF
TRBJ2-1 | TRBV9 | . | CASSHDGNKQFF
TRBJ1-1 | TRBV27 | . | CASSLGGRGTEAFF
TRBJ1-2 | TRBV3-1/TRBV3-2 | TRBD1 | CASSRRDRAPSGYTF
TRBJ2-7 | TRBV4-3 | TRBD2 | CASSYVGAGYEQYF
TRBJ2-1 | TRBV7-9 | TRBD1 | CASSSRGQRFYNEQFF
TRBJ1-2 | TRBV5-1 | . | CASSPLTANYGYTF
TRBJ2-3 | TRBV6-1 | TRBD2 | CASSGGTSGGVVTQYF
TRBJ1-1 | TRBV27 | TRBD1 | CASSFRRNEGRQGAGTEAFF
TRBJ2-7 | TRBV30 | . | CAWSVGAYEQYF
TRBJ1-4 | TRBV5-1 | TRBD1 | CASSLGQGSTNEKLFF
TRBJ2-3 | TRBV10-2 | TRBD2 | CASSDVAGGRGDTQYF
TRBJ2-2 | TRBV4-1 | TRBD1 | CASSPLQGATGELFF
TRBJ2-3 | TRBV7-2 | . | CASTSADTQYF
TRBJ2-7 | TRBV3-1/TRBV3-2 | TRBD2 | CASSQGVSGAPRGQYF
TRBJ2-1 | TRBV5-4 | . | CASSLGGQGFGEQFF
TRBJ1-5 | TRBV6-6 | . | CASTPLGGQPQHF
TRBJ2-1 | TRBV9 | . | CASSPGLGPYNEQFF
TRBJ1-2 | TRBV7-9 | . | CASSLGGTDGYTF
TRBJ2-1 | TRBV5-1 | . | CASSLVDYRDEQFF
TRBJ2-2 | TRBV9 | . | CASSVARTGELFF
TRBJ1-6 | TRBV3-1/TRBV3-2 | . | CASSQEGGAAANNSPLHF
TRBJ1-5 | TRBV24-1 | . | CATSGGGYAFAGNQPQHF
TRBJ2-3 | TRBV11-3 | TRBD2 | CASSLDGPSGIRTDTQYF
TRBJ2-3 | TRBV11-2 | . | CASSPGSLTDTQYF
TRBJ2-3 | TRBV18 | TRBD1 | CASSTGTGGNTQYF
TRBJ2-7 | TRBV6-5 | . | CASTVAASYEQYF
TRBJ2-6 | TRBV6-2/TRBV6-3 | . | CASSYSANSGANVLTF
TRBJ1-2 | TRBV6-5 | . | CASIEGGAEYGYTF